These 29 T cell receptor beta chains originate from one sample sequenced in a study of blood T cell repertoires in COVID-19. Sequencing was performed with immunoSEQ multiplex PCR; in TCRdb, only in-frame clones are kept and a portion is missing. Of 250,000 to 300,000 clones listed, 70% to 90% were seen once; the top ten hold around 10%. The source material was peripheral blood. The receptors stem from a woman in her 70s with acute or convalescent COVID-19.

A note on this clone: The sample holds other DNA sequences that translate to the same CDR3. The chain employs TRBV2 and TRBJ1-6, with 9 bases identical to TRBD1. Germline values: CDR1 SNHLY, CDR2 FYNNEI. J gave up 7 bases and V 6 bases, and 4 bases lay outside the gene matches. The CDR3 spans 14 residues. CDR3 amino acids: CASSSGTGNSPLHF. The DNA for the CDR3 is TGTGCCAGCAGCTCGGGGACAGGGAATTCACCCCTCCACTTT.

This clone was seen a single time. The chain employs TRBV21-1 and TRBJ1-1; the listed D gene, TRBD1, was not tested against the DNA. TRBV21-1 is listed as a pseudogene. The CDR3 sequence is 12 residues long. The CDR3 spells CASSKTGGEAFF. CDR3 bases: TGTGCCAGCAGCAAGACAGGTGGGGAAGCTTTCTTT.

The chain couples TRBV24-1 to TRBJ1-5; 9 nucleotides align to TRBD1. Losses at the gene ends were 3 bases for V and 6 bases for J; bases not matched to a gene: 8. The CDR3 has 16 residues. The V gene's germline CDR1 is KGHDR and CDR2 SFDVKD. CDR3 sequence: CATSDTTGGVGQPQHF. The CDR3 coding sequence is TGTGCCACCAGTGATACGACAGGGGGAGTGGGTCAGCCCCAGCATTTT.

The chain links TRBV11-2 to TRBJ1-1, with unresolved D. The length of the CDR3 is 12 residues. Trimming cost V 8 bases and J 4 bases, with 11 bases left between them. Germline CDR1 and CDR2: SGHAT and FQNNGV. DNA for the CDR3: TGTGCCAGCGGGCTGGGGAGCACTGAAGCTTTCTTT. This gives the protein CASGLGSTEAFF.

J is TRBJ2-3 and V is TRBV28; 7 bases fit TRBD1. Trimming at V came to 5 bases and at J to 1 base, leaving 3 bases not matched to a gene. The CDR3 totals 14 residues. The germline V gene encodes CDR1 MDHEN and CDR2 SYDVKM. The CDR3 sequence: CASSKQGRTDTQYF. Written as DNA, the CDR3 is TGTGCCAGCAGTAAACAGGGGCGCACAGATACGCAGTATTTT.

The chain employs TRBV30 and TRBJ2-7; 7 nucleotides match TRBD1. V gave up 6 bases and J gave up 4 bases; unmatched junction bases: 6. CDR3 length: 12 residues. CDR1 and CDR2 (germline): GTSNPN, SVGIG (reference sequence). The CDR3 DNA sequence: TGTGCCTGCCGGACAGGAGCTTACGAGCAGTACTTC. Translated, it gives CACRTGAYEQYF.

The chain carries TRBV3-1 (or the pseudogene TRBV3-2) and TRBJ2-6; unclear D gene. V lost 3 bases to trimming and J lost 2 bases, with 8 bases between them. This CDR3 contains 15 residues. Looked up from germline, CDR1 is LGHDT and CDR2 is YNNKEL (reference sequence). CDR3 DNA: TGTGCCAGCAGCCAGAGAACTCCTGGGGCCAACGTCCTGACTTTC. Protein: CASSQRTPGANVLTF.

This chain uses TRBV5-8 with TRBJ1-1; a weak D match, TRBD1 (6 bases). Trimming cost V 4 bases and J 5 bases, with 15 bases left between them. The germline CDR1 and CDR2 sequences are SGHTS and YDEGEE. The CDR3 is 14 residues long. In DNA form, the CDR3 reads TGTGCCAGCAGCCCGGGAAGGGGGACGACTGAAGCTTTCTTT. Its protein is CASSPGRGTTEAFF.

In its sample, this clone was seen once. The chain combines TRBV5-1 with TRBJ1-1; TRBD1 is a possible D gene (5 bases). This CDR3 spans 14 amino acids. The V and J ends lost 2 bases and 7 bases respectively, with 15 bases between them. The germline CDR1 and CDR2 sequences are SGHRS and YFSETQ. DNA of the CDR3: TGCGCCAGCAGCTTTGGACCCGCGGGGGGTGAAGCTTTCTTT. This gives the protein CASSFGPAGGEAFF.

The chain has TRBV21-1 and TRBJ2-7; the table's D call of TRBD2 was not tested on the DNA. TRBV21-1 is tagged as a pseudogene. The CDR3 is 13 residues long. The CDR3 region has the DNA TGTGCCAGCAGCACCCGTGGGGGGTACGAGCAGTACTTC. Translation gives CASSTRGGYEQYF.

The chain employs TRBV4-1 and TRBJ1-1, with a tentative D call TRBD1 (5 bases). The CDR3 extends over 15 amino acids. CDR1 and CDR2 from the germline V gene are MGHRA and YSYEKL. With 1 base removed from V and 0 bases from J, the gap between germline ends came to 9 bases. Here the CDR3 DNA reads TGCGCCAGCAGCCAAGTCGGGGGGGTGAACACTGAAGCTTTCTTT. Its translation: CASSQVGGVNTEAFF.

This clone was detected ten times or more. The chain links TRBV10-1 to TRBJ2-2; no definite D call. The germline V gene encodes CDR1 WNHNN and CDR2 SYGVQD (reference sequence). This CDR3 is 14 amino acids long. Trimming shortened V by 6 bases and J by 2 bases, and 10 bases separated the two germline ends. The CDR3 region is CASRATLNTGELFF. In DNA, the CDR3 is TGCGCCAGCAGAGCGACCCTTAACACCGGGGAGCTGTTTTTT.

This chain links TRBV28 with TRBJ1-2; 7 nucleotides agree with TRBD1. J was trimmed by 4 bases and V by 4 bases; bases with no gene match: 12. The CDR3 is made up of 16 amino acids. Per the germline V gene, CDR1 is MDHEN and CDR2 is SYDVKM. DNA for the CDR3: TGTGCCAGCAGTTCTGGGACAGCCTTCACTGGCTATGGCTACACCTTC. Translation gives CASSSGTAFTGYGYTF.

The V and J genes are TRBV24-1 and TRBJ2-3; TRBD1 agrees at 8 bases. CDR3 length: 14 amino acids. Germline CDR1 KGHDR, CDR2 SFDVKD. Trimming cost V 4 bases and J 4 bases; bases outside gene matches: 3. The CDR3 sequence: CATSDPRGPDTQYF. CDR3 nucleotide sequence: TGTGCCACCAGTGACCCCAGGGGGCCAGATACGCAGTATTTT.

The chain combines TRBV7-8 with TRBJ1-5, with TRBD1 identical over 9 bases. Germline lookup yields CDR1 SGHVS and CDR2 FQNEAQ. V trimming: 2 bases; J trimming: 6 bases; junction bases outside the gene matches: 5. The CDR3 is made up of 15 amino acids. The CDR3 DNA follows: TGTGCCAGCAGCTTAAGACAGGGGGATCTTCAGCCCCAGCATTTT. Protein: CASSLRQGDLQPQHF.

This chain links TRBV19 with TRBJ1-1; TRBD1 matches 7 bases. Germline CDR1 LNHDA, CDR2 SQIVND (reference sequence). V shed 10 bases, J shed 0 bases, and the junction held 14 bases outside the gene matches. The CDR3 has 16 residues. In nucleotides, the CDR3 is TGTGCCACCCGGCGGGACAGAGGTTACATGAACACTGAAGCTTTCTTT. Its protein is CATRRDRGYMNTEAFF.

This clone occurred a few times. This specimen includes other DNA sequences encoding the same CDR3. In nucleotides, the CDR3 is TGTGCCAGCAGCTTTGGGACAGGGTCGGGCTACACCTTC. This encodes CASSFGTGSGYTF. The gene calls are TRBV5-4 and TRBJ1-2; 9 bases align to TRBD1. Germline CDR1 is SGHNT and CDR2 is YYREEE (reference sequence). The CDR3 loop spans 13 amino acids. The trim removed 2 bases at V and 8 bases at J, leaving 4 bases unmatched.

This clone turned up a few times. The rearrangement joins TRBV20-1 to TRBJ1-2; D is undetermined. The CDR3 covers 11 residues. V was shortened by 5 bases and J by 6 bases, with 10 bases between the two germline ends. Germline V gene sequence: CDR1 DFQATT, CDR2 SNEGSKA (reference sequence). As DNA, the CDR3 is TGCAGTGCTTCTCGGGTGGATGGCTACACCTTC. Protein product: CSASRVDGYTF.

This sequence joins TRBV2 and TRBJ1-5, with D perhaps TRBD1 (6 bases). The CDR3 is made up of 14 amino acids. Trimming took off 5 bases at V and 3 bases at J, with 11 bases between the two ends. Germline V gene sequence: CDR1 SNHLY, CDR2 FYNNEI. The CDR3 DNA sequence: TGTGCCAGCAGTCAGGGGTCTACCAATCAGCCCCAGCATTTT. Amino acids: CASSQGSTNQPQHF.

This clone showed up just once. The DNA of the CDR3 is TGTGCCAGCAGCTTCCGGGCGGGGGGTACAGATACGCAGTATTTT. This translates into CASSFRAGGTDTQYF. V is TRBV7-9 and J is TRBJ2-3, with 8 bases fitting TRBD2. This CDR3 is 15 amino acids long. Per germline, CDR1 SEHNR and CDR2 FQNEAQ (reference sequence). V lost 3 bases and J lost 3; bases outside the gene matches: 5.

V usage is TRBV7-8 and J usage is TRBJ2-7; a possible D gene is TRBD1 (5 bases). Trimming stripped 6 bases from V and 4 bases from J, with 13 bases between. Per germline, CDR1 SGHVS and CDR2 FQNEAQ. This CDR3 contains 13 residues. DNA of the CDR3: TGTGCCAGCAGGGGGTGGCGGACATACGAGCAGTACTTC. Translated: CASRGWRTYEQYF. Full variable domain (missing parts from reference TRBV7-8 and TRBJ2-7): GAGVSQSPRYKVAKRGQDVALRCDPISGHVSLFWYQQALGQGPEFLTYFQNEAQLDKSGLPSDRFFAERPEGSVSTLKIQRTQQEDSAVYLCASRGWRTYEQYFGPGTRLTVT.

This chain joins TRBV28 and TRBJ1-4; unclear D gene. CDR3 length equals 14 residues. The V and J ends lost 7 bases and 8 bases respectively, with 17 bases between them. The germline gives CDR1 MDHEN, CDR2 SYDVKM. CDR3 loop: CASTIGGSREKLFF. The CDR3 bases are TGTGCCAGCACCATAGGAGGGAGTCGAGAAAAACTGTTTTTT.

The gene calls are TRBV5-6 and TRBJ2-5; a possible D gene is TRBD2 (6 bases). Trimming took 5 bases from V and 5 from J, leaving 16 bases between them. This CDR3 has 14 amino acids. The V gene's germline CDR1 is SGHDT and CDR2 YYEEEE. CDR3 residues: CASSSRGSVETQYF. Written as DNA, the CDR3 is TGTGCCAGCAGTTCCCGGGGGTCGGTGGAGACCCAGTACTTC.

The gene calls are TRBV4-1 and TRBJ2-5, with 7 nucleotides matching TRBD2. The CDR3 contains 17 residues. After removal of 3 bases from V and 5 bases from J, the junction contained 15 bases not matched to a gene. From germline, CDR1 is MGHRA and CDR2 YSYEKL. The CDR3: CASSQARGGVGGETQYF. The CDR3 DNA sequence: TGCGCCAGCAGCCAGGCGCGAGGAGGAGTGGGGGGGGAGACCCAGTACTTC.

The chain couples TRBV5-4 to TRBJ1-1, with a tentative D call TRBD1 (5 bases). Germline CDR1 reads SGHNT; CDR2 reads YYREEE (reference sequence). CDR3 size: 12 residues. Trimming pared 4 bases from V and 11 bases from J, leaving 15 bases between. The CDR3 here is CASSPTGVDAFF. The CDR3 bases are TGTGCCAGCAGCCCCACGGGGGTTGACGCTTTCTTT.

V and J are TRBV5-1 and TRBJ2-2; weak D call: TRBD1 (6 bases). The germline gives CDR1 SGHRS, CDR2 YFSETQ. This CDR3 is 15 amino acids long. V lost 2 bases and J 5 bases, leaving 13 bases between the germline ends. The CDR3 DNA sequence: TGCGCCAGCAGCTTAGGCTCCACAGGGACCGGGGAGCTGTTTTTT. It encodes CASSLGSTGTGELFF.

This chain joins TRBV2 and TRBJ1-2; D perhaps matches TRBD1 (5 bases). Trimming took off 3 bases at V and 8 bases at J, with 10 bases between the two ends. Per germline, CDR1 SNHLY and CDR2 FYNNEI. CDR3 length: 12 amino acids. CDR3 residues: CASSDYGGGYTF. The DNA for the CDR3 is TGTGCCAGCAGTGACTACGGGGGAGGCTACACCTTC.

V gene TRBV6-5 combines with J gene TRBJ1-6; TRBD1 matches at 7 bases. V shed 10 bases and J 6 bases; nucleotides not matched to a gene: 9. Germline CDR1 reads MNHEY; CDR2 reads SVGAGI. The CDR3 is 14 amino acids. This CDR3 reads CAIREGQSNSPLHF. As DNA, the CDR3 is TGTGCCATACGCGAGGGACAGTCTAATTCACCCCTCCACTTT.

This clone was found once. The J gene is TRBJ1-2, the V gene TRBV5-1; TRBD1 matches at 7 bases. J lost 8 bases, V lost 2 bases, and 6 bases had no gene match. The germline V gene encodes CDR1 SGHRS and CDR2 YFSETQ. The CDR3 covers 13 residues. The CDR3 loop reads CASSLGGEGGYTF. Written as DNA, the CDR3 is TGCGCCAGCAGCTTAGGGGGCGAAGGAGGCTACACCTTC.